These T cell receptor beta chains were read from a single sample in a study of blood T cell repertoires in COVID-19. Method: immunoSEQ multiplex PCR; TCRdb's copy keeps in-frame clones and lacks some. This sample has some 270,000 clones; approximately 85% occur once, and the top ten carry around 10%. The sequencing input was PBMCs or T cells enriched from blood (not recorded which). Every receptor here comes from a woman between 50 and 59 years old with acute COVID-19. Both conserved end residues are part of each CDR3. Each record gives: D gene, clone size, V gene, J gene, CDR3 DNA, CDR3 protein. D genes are given only for firm matches. Part of the rows lack a size; the others show once, few, many or a class for expanded clones.

-	few	TRBV9	TRBJ1-2	TGTGCCAGCAGCGTAGATCTGGGTAGAGGGTATGGCTACACCTTC	CASSVDLGRGYGYTF
-	few	TRBV7-6	TRBJ1-1	TGTGCCAGCAGCTTATATGGGGGAAACAGGGTAAAGGGCACTGAAGCTTTCTTT	CASSLYGGNRVKGTEAFF
TRBD1	-	TRBV6-5	TRBJ2-3	TGTGCCAGCAATAGGGACAGGGGGCTTTCAGATACGCAGTATTTT	CASNRDRGLSDTQYF
TRBD1	-	TRBV7-9	TRBJ1-2	TGTGCCAGCAGCTTAGCGCTCACAGGGGTCCACTATGGCTACACCTTC	CASSLALTGVHYGYTF
-	-	TRBV30	TRBJ2-5	TGTGCCTGGAGTGTCGTGACAGAGGAGACCCAGTACTTC	CAWSVVTEETQYF
-	-	TRBV10-3	TRBJ2-2	TGTGCCATCAGTGGTGGACTTACGAACACCGGGGAGCTGTTTTTT	CAISGGLTNTGELFF
-	-	TRBV5-4	TRBJ1-5	TGTGCCAGCAGTTCTGACGGGAATAGCAATCAGCCCCAGCATTTT	CASSSDGNSNQPQHF
-	-	TRBV6-5	TRBJ1-6	TGTGCCAGCAGTTATCGGACAGTGAATTCACCCCTCCACTTT	CASSYRTVNSPLHF
TRBD1	once	TRBV6-5	TRBJ1-3	TGTGCCAGCAGTTACTCGACAGGGCGAAACACCATATATTTT	CASSYSTGRNTIYF
-	-	TRBV4-1	TRBJ2-1	TGCGCCAGCAGCCTCCGGGACAACCAACCAGATGAGCAGTTCTTC	CASSLRDNQPDEQFF
TRBD1	-	TRBV30	TRBJ1-2	TGTGCCTGGACAGGGGGCTATGGCTACACCTTC	CAWTGGYGYTF
TRBD1	-	TRBV7-6	TRBJ2-3	TGTGCCAGCAGCTTAATAGGGGGCAGTAACACAGATACGCAGTATTTT	CASSLIGGSNTDTQYF
-	-	TRBV18	TRBJ1-1	TGTGCCAGCTCACCAGAGAGCAGGCATGAAGCTTTCTTT	CASSPESRHEAFF
-	-	TRBV19	TRBJ1-6	TGTGCCAGTAGTCCTCCCTTCAGGGGCCCGAATTCACCCCTCCACTTT	CASSPPFRGPNSPLHF
-	-	TRBV29-1	TRBJ1-5	TGCAGCGCCCCCCACTACAGGAATCAGCCCCAGCATTTT	CSAPHYRNQPQHF
TRBD1	-	TRBV7-9	TRBJ1-2	TGTGCCAGCAGCTTCGAGTCAGGGGGCCTCTATGGCTACACCTTC	CASSFESGGLYGYTF
TRBD1	-	TRBV19	TRBJ1-5	TGTGCCAGTAGTATCGGGACAGGGGAAGCGAGCAATCAGCCCCAGCATTTT	CASSIGTGEASNQPQHF
TRBD1	-	TRBV5-6	TRBJ2-3	TGTGCCAGCAGTTTTGGGACAGGGAATACGCAGTATTTT	CASSFGTGNTQYF
-	-	TRBV9	TRBJ1-3	TGTGCCAGCAGCGTATCACTCCGGCAAGGAGACAGGACCCAGGAAAGCACCATATATTTT	CASSVSLRQGDRTQESTIYF
-	once	TRBV19	TRBJ2-7	TGTGCCAGTGGACGAGGGGGGGGCTACGAGCAGTACTTC	CASGRGGGYEQYF
TRBD2	-	TRBV20-1	TRBJ2-1	TGCAGTGCTAGTCTGACTAGCGGGGGGCAGGGTGAGCAGTTCTTC	CSASLTSGGQGEQFF
TRBD1	-	TRBV15	TRBJ1-2	TGTGCCACCAGCAGATCAATAGGACAGGGGGACTATGGCTACACCTTC	CATSRSIGQGDYGYTF
TRBD1	-	TRBV7-2	TRBJ1-5	TGTGCCAGCAGCGCCGGCGACAGGGGGCGCAATCAGCCCCAGCATTTT	CASSAGDRGRNQPQHF
TRBD1	once	TRBV28	TRBJ2-1	TGTGCCACCTTGGGGACAGGGTACAATGAGCAGTTCTTC	CATLGTGYNEQFF
-	-	TRBV11-2	TRBJ1-1	TGTGCCAGCAGCTTAGTATTAGACACTGAAGCTTTCTTT	CASSLVLDTEAFF
-	-	TRBV27	TRBJ1-5	TGTGCCAGCCGGGACATATATAGCAATCAGCCCCAGCATTTT	CASRDIYSNQPQHF
-	once	TRBV7-2	TRBJ2-3	TGTGCCAGCAGCCATCAATCCGCGAACACAGATACGCAGTATTTT	CASSHQSANTDTQYF
-	-	TRBV12-3/TRBV12-4	TRBJ1-2	TGTGCCAGCAGAGACAGTGTCTATGGCTACACCTTC	CASRDSVYGYTF
-	-	TRBV7-2	TRBJ1-2	TGTGCCAGCAGCTCCGACAGGATTACCTCCAACTATGGCTACACCTTC	CASSSDRITSNYGYTF